Below, 21 T cell receptor beta chains from the same sample are listed, as sequenced in a study of human T cells and chemical hapten exposure. TCRdb reprocessed the RACE reads via MiXCR and lists one record per CDR3 protein. The sample has some 70,000 distinct CDR3 sequences; 10% to 11% are singletons. Time point specified: pre-sensitization, week 0. Regarding treatment: therapeutic diphenylcyclopropenone sensitization with weekly scalp DPC. Sequencing used whole blood, obtained in connection with sensitization to the hapten diphenylcyclopropenone (DPC). The receptors stem from a woman between 45 and 60 years old with alopecia areata. Some clones in this sample may be carry-over from other donors' samples.

The table lists this clonotype with a few counts. The genes are TRBV7-2 and TRBJ1-4; TRBD1 matches 8 bases. The CDR3 totals 16 residues. The V and J ends lost 2 bases and 7 bases, in that order; junction bases with no gene match: 9. CDR1 is SGHTA and CDR2 is FQGNSA in the germline V gene. The CDR3 region is CASSLTSGGAGEKLFF. DNA for the CDR3: TGTGCCAGCAGCTTAACATCAGGGGGCGCGGGTGAAAAACTGTTTTTT. Supplemented by reference TRBV7-2 and TRBJ1-4, the full variable domain reads GAGVSQSPSNKVTEKGKDVELRCDPISGHTALYWYRQSLGQGLEFLIYFQGNSAPDKSGLPSDRFSAERTGGSVSTLTIQRTQQEDSAVYLCASSLTSGGAGEKLFFGSGTQLSVL.

The sample holds many counts of this clonotype. The chain couples TRBV7-9 to TRBJ2-1, with 10 bases matching TRBD2. Germline lookup yields CDR1 SEHNR and CDR2 FQNEAQ (reference sequence). The CDR3 is 16 amino acids. Germline trimming cut 2 bases from V and 4 bases from J; bases unmatched to any gene: 5. The CDR3 nucleotides are TGTGCCAGCAGCTTACCCCTAGCGGGGGAGTACAATGAGCAGTTCTTC. Its translation: CASSLPLAGEYNEQFF. The whole variable domain, remainder taken from reference TRBV7-9 and TRBJ2-1, is DTGVSQNPRHKITKRGQNVTFRCDPISEHNRLYWYRQTLGQGPEFLTYFQNEAQLEKSRLLSDRFSAERPKGSFSTLEIQRTEQGDSAMYLCASSLPLAGEYNEQFFGPGTRLTVL.

This clonotype was recorded at least ten times. This chain connects TRBV5-1 to TRBJ2-2, with D tentatively TRBD2 (6 bases). CDR1 SGHRS and CDR2 YFSETQ come from the germline V gene. CDR3 size: 15 residues. The ends were cut back, 4 bases at V and 5 bases at J, with 15 bases in the middle. The CDR3 protein is CASSPGDFGTGELFF. The DNA for the CDR3 is TGCGCCAGCAGCCCCGGGGACTTTGGGACCGGGGAGCTGTTTTTT.

This clonotype was seen a few times. The chain uses TRBV12-3 or TRBV12-4 and TRBJ1-2, with TRBD1 matching 7 bases. Losses at the gene ends were 5 bases for V and 4 bases for J; bases not matched to a gene: 10. The CDR3 spans 15 residues. The CDR3 DNA is TGTGCCAGCAGTGTAGGACAGGTTTTTATCTATGGCTACACCTTC. Amino acid sequence: CASSVGQVFIYGYTF.

Relative to its sample, this clonotype is medium-sized. This chain connects TRBV6-5 to TRBJ2-7, with D maybe TRBD1 (6 bases). The V gene lost 5 bases and the J gene lost 3 bases, with 11 bases spanning the gap. Germline assignment: CDR1 MNHEY and CDR2 SVGAGI. The CDR3 consists of 13 residues. The CDR3 DNA follows: TGTGCCAGCAGTCCCACAGGGAACTACGAGCAGTACTTC. Amino acid sequence: CASSPTGNYEQYF.

This clonotype was seen at least ten times. CDR3 protein: CASSSRRAGYNEKLFF. CDR3 nucleotide sequence: TGTGCCAGCAGCTCCAGGCGGGCAGGCTACAATGAAAAACTGTTTTTT. This chain uses TRBV7-8 with TRBJ1-4; D is ambiguous. This CDR3 region has 16 residues. V lost 4 bases, J lost 5 bases, and 17 bases lay in between. Looked up from germline, CDR1 is SGHVS and CDR2 is FQNEAQ.

In its sample, this clonotype was seen a few times. This chain uses TRBV6-2 or TRBV6-3 with TRBJ1-1; 9 bases are a match to TRBD1. V shed 6 bases, J shed 0 bases, and the junction held 8 bases outside the gene matches. CDR3 size: 16 residues. Germline V gene lookup returns CDR1 MNHEY and CDR2 SVGEGT. CDR3 sequence (DNA): TGTGCCAGCAGCACGTACAGGGGGCGCTTGAACACTGAAGCTTTCTTT. Protein sequence: CASSTYRGRLNTEAFF.

CDR3 DNA sequence: TGTGCCAGCAGCCCCCGGACTAGCGGATACAATGAGCAGTTCTTC. Its protein is CASSPRTSGYNEQFF. The chain is built from TRBV3-1 and TRBJ2-1; 10 nucleotides agree with TRBD2. There are 15 residues in the CDR3. Germline trimming cut 4 bases from V and 4 bases from J; bases unmatched to any gene: 4. The germline gives CDR1 LGHDT, CDR2 YNNKEL (reference sequence).

This clonotype occurred many times. This chain connects TRBV4-2 to TRBJ2-1; D perhaps matches TRBD1 (5 bases). Trimming took off 2 bases at V and 4 bases at J, with 18 bases between the two ends. This CDR3 region has 17 residues. Germline assignment: CDR1 LGHNA and CDR2 YNFKEQ. CDR3 sequence: CASSQFPGQGSYNEQFF. In DNA form, the CDR3 reads TGTGCCAGCAGCCAATTCCCAGGGCAGGGAAGTTACAATGAGCAGTTCTTC.

The chain has TRBV7-3 and TRBJ1-2, with TRBD1 matching over 7 bases. The CDR3 is made up of 15 amino acids. Germline loops: CDR1 SGHTA, CDR2 FQGTGA. V dropped 0 bases and J dropped 4; count of bases not matched to a gene: 5. The CDR3: CASSLTPDRAYGYTF. For the CDR3, the DNA is TGTGCCAGCAGCTTAACTCCCGACAGGGCCTATGGCTACACCTTC.

This clonotype was counted between two and nine times. This rearrangement joins TRBV11-2 to TRBJ2-7; D remains unclear. V dropped 5 bases and J dropped 1 base, with 15 bases sitting between them. CDR1 is SGHAT and CDR2 is FQNNGV in the germline V gene. There are 15 residues in the CDR3. The CDR3 loop is CASSRYKVQSYEQYF. The CDR3 DNA sequence: TGTGCCAGCAGCCGATACAAGGTGCAATCCTACGAGCAGTACTTC.

V and J are TRBV6-2 or TRBV6-3 and TRBJ2-7; D not certain. Per germline, CDR1 MNHEY and CDR2 SVGEGT. The ends were cut back, 5 bases at V and 0 bases at J, with 14 bases in the middle. CDR3 length: 15 residues. DNA for the CDR3: TGTGCCAGCAGTCGGGCCGTTTGGGCCTCCTACGAGCAGTACTTC. It is translated as CASSRAVWASYEQYF.

This clonotype was seen a few times. The rearrangement uses TRBV12-3 or TRBV12-4 and TRBJ2-2; 11 bases agree with TRBD2. V gave up 6 bases and J gave up 6 bases; unmatched junction bases: 9. The CDR3 consists of 16 residues. CDR3 nucleotide sequence: TGTGCCAGCAGCCAAAGGACTAGCGGGTCCGCCGGGGAGCTGTTTTTT. It yields the protein CASSQRTSGSAGELFF.

Notes on this clonotype: The junction departs from the called germline gene at one end, perhaps through a read error. The J gene is TRBJ1-1, the V gene TRBV7-7; D not certain. CDR3 length equals 13 residues. Germline V gene lookup returns CDR1 SSHAT and CDR2 FNYEAQ (reference sequence). The CDR3: CASSQQENTEAFF. The CDR3 DNA follows: TGTGCTAGCAGCCAACAAGAGAACACTGAAGCTTTCTTT.

The CDR3 bases are TGTGCCAGCAGTTTAGCGAAGGGGGCGTATGGTACAGATACGCAGTATTTT. It specifies CASSLAKGAYGTDTQYF. The J gene is TRBJ2-3, the V gene TRBV12-3 or TRBV12-4; TRBD1 matches 7 bases. The CDR3 totals 17 residues. Unmatched junction bases numbered 9, after V lost 0 bases and J lost 3 bases.

There are many counts of this clonotype. No conserved phenylalanine or tryptophan ends this CDR3, so it is likely a read error. The DNA is omitted, as the CDR3 cannot be located on it reliably, and the CDR3 follows TCRdb's listing. This rearrangement joins TRBV7-9 to TRBJ1-1. Germline V lookup: CDR1 SEHNR, CDR2 FQNEAQ (reference sequence). The CDR3 has 9 amino acids, counting both end residues. The CDR3 loop is CASSPQRAR.

This clonotype was seen many times. The chain combines TRBV18 with TRBJ2-1; a possible D gene is TRBD1 (5 bases). The CDR3 has 12 amino acids. Germline V gene lookup returns CDR1 KGHSH and CDR2 LQKENI. V was pared by 2 bases and J by 7 bases, with 6 bases between. CDR3 in DNA: TGTGCCAGCTCACCATCAGGGAATGAGCAGTTCTTC. The encoded protein is CASSPSGNEQFF. The variable domain in full, completed from reference TRBV18 and TRBJ2-1, reads NAGVMQNPRHLVRRRGQEARLRCSPMKGHSHVYWYRQLPEEGLKFMVYLQKENIIDESGMPKERFSAEFPKEGPSILRIQQVVRGDSAAYFCASSPSGNEQFFGPGTRLTVL.

This clonotype was picked up many times. The gene calls are TRBV7-2 and TRBJ2-1; no clear D. The CDR3 is made up of 13 amino acids. The V gene's germline CDR1 is SGHTA and CDR2 FQGNSA. Trimming removed 6 bases from V and 4 bases from J, with 10 bases in between. CDR3 residues: CASRVEPYNEQFF. The CDR3 DNA reads as TGTGCCAGCAGAGTGGAGCCTTACAATGAGCAGTTCTTC.

In its sample, this clonotype was seen many times. J is TRBJ2-3 and V is TRBV28, with TRBD2 identical over 12 bases. Trimming at V came to 3 bases and at J to 6 bases, leaving 7 bases not matched to a gene. The CDR3 extends over 16 amino acids. Germline CDR1 MDHEN, CDR2 SYDVKM. Here the CDR3 DNA reads TGTGCCAGCAGTTTTACTAGCGGGAGGCCTTCTGATACGCAGTATTTT. Amino acid sequence: CASSFTSGRPSDTQYF.

This clonotype has only a few counts. The chain couples TRBV29-1 to TRBJ2-5; TRBD2 is a possible D gene (5 bases). Germline V gene sequence: CDR1 SQVTM, CDR2 ANQGSEA. This CDR3 is 14 amino acids long. V lost 3 bases and J 5 bases, leaving 16 bases between the germline ends. The CDR3 here is CSVDGSPRGETQYF. The CDR3, as DNA: TGCAGCGTTGACGGCAGCCCAAGAGGGGAGACCCAGTACTTC.

J is TRBJ2-5 and V is TRBV12-3 or TRBV12-4; TRBD1 is a possible D gene (6 bases). V shed 4 bases and J shed 2 bases, with 11 bases lying between them. The CDR3 has 14 residues. DNA for the CDR3: TGTGCCAGCAGTTACCAGGGGTCTCAAGAGACCCAGTACTTC. This translates into CASSYQGSQETQYF.